This is a list of T cell receptor beta chains from one sample in a study of blood T cell repertoires in COVID-19. Measured with immunoSEQ multiplex PCR; TCRdb has only the in-frame clones, and not every one. The sample carries roughly 200,000 clones, about nine tenths recorded once. Sequenced: PBMCs or T cells enriched from blood (not recorded which). These receptors were taken from a woman in her 40s with acute COVID-19. Each CDR3 is given with its conserved first and last residue. The D gene is left open where the match is weak. Rows may omit the clone size; those that give it use once, few, many or a size class.

j_call clone_size v_call d_call cdr3_nt cdr3_aa
TRBJ2-3 - TRBV5-1 - TGCGCCAGCAGCTTAACCCGAGGGACGGGGGTGAAAGATACGCAGTATTTT CASSLTRGTGVKDTQYF
TRBJ1-5 - TRBV29-1 - TGCAGCGTTGAAGGGACACCAAGGAATCAGCCCCAGCATTTT CSVEGTPRNQPQHF
TRBJ2-2 - TRBV10-3 TRBD2 TGTGCCACCGCCGAAGAACTAGCGGGGGGGTCGAACACCGGGGAGCTGTTTTTT CATAEELAGGSNTGELFF
TRBJ1-2 - TRBV6-5 TRBD1 TGTGCCAGCAGTTTTGGACAGGGAGGATATGGCTACACCTTC CASSFGQGGYGYTF
TRBJ1-2 - TRBV5-4 TRBD1 TGTGCCAGCAGCAGAATCAGGGGGGTTGAGTATGGCTACACCTTC CASSRIRGVEYGYTF
TRBJ1-6 - TRBV19 TRBD1 TGTGCCAGTAGCGAACAGGGGGCGCCAAGTTCACCCCTCCACTTT CASSEQGAPSSPLHF
TRBJ1-2 - TRBV3-1/TRBV3-2 - TGTGCCAGCAGCCAAGAGGGCAGGGGTGGCTACACCTTC CASSQEGRGGYTF
TRBJ1-2 - TRBV5-1 TRBD1 TGCGCCAGCAGCATGGGACAGTCGGGTGGCTATGGCTACACCTTC CASSMGQSGGYGYTF
TRBJ1-2 - TRBV9 - TGTGCCAGCAGTGGGGGGGAGGACTATGGCTACACCTTC CASSGGEDYGYTF
TRBJ1-3 - TRBV9 TRBD1 TGTGCCAGCAGCGCAGGACAGGGGGCCAACTCTGGAAACACCATATATTTT CASSAGQGANSGNTIYF
TRBJ1-6 - TRBV9 TRBD1 TGTGCCAGCAGCGGAACAGGGGGCGTAGGTAATTCACCCCTCCACTTT CASSGTGGVGNSPLHF
TRBJ2-1 - TRBV7-8 - TGTGCCAGCAGCTTTTGGGGGGGGCGGTACAATGAGCAGTTCTTC CASSFWGGRYNEQFF
TRBJ1-1 - TRBV19 - TGTGCCAGTAGTAATCCCGGAACAGGCATGAACACTGAAGCTTTCTTT CASSNPGTGMNTEAFF
TRBJ1-1 - TRBV9 - TGTGCCAGCAGCGCTGGGGAGGGGCTAGCTTTCTTT CASSAGEGLAFF
TRBJ1-2 - TRBV29-1 - TGCAGCGTTGAGACAGGAGACTATGGCTACACCTTC CSVETGDYGYTF
TRBJ1-2 - TRBV7-9 TRBD1 TGTGCCTCCAAAACAGGGGACTATGGCTACACCTTC CASKTGDYGYTF
TRBJ2-2 - TRBV4-1 - TGCGCCAGCAGCCAACCTGACAGACCCACCGGGGAGCTGTTTTTT CASSQPDRPTGELFF
TRBJ1-1 - TRBV27 - TGTGCCAGCAGCCTGGGGGGTGGCACTGAAGCTTTCTTT CASSLGGGTEAFF
TRBJ2-5 - TRBV19 - TGTGCCAGTAGTCCCCAGGGGGAGACCCAGTACTTC CASSPQGETQYF
TRBJ1-1 - TRBV5-1 TRBD1 TGCGCCAGCAGCTTGGGGGGACAGGGGATCATAGTCGAAGCTTTCTTT CASSLGGQGIIVEAFF
TRBJ2-4 - TRBV19 TRBD1 TGTGCCAGTAGTATTACAGGGGGTGAGGGCATTCAGTACTTC CASSITGGEGIQYF
TRBJ2-3 - TRBV7-2 - TGTGCCAGCAGCTTACCGAGGGTCAGCACAGATACGCAGTATTTT CASSLPRVSTDTQYF
TRBJ1-5 - TRBV2 TRBD1 TGTGCCAGCGATCAGGACAGGGAAAATCAGCCCCAGCATTTT CASDQDRENQPQHF
TRBJ1-3 - TRBV5-6 - TGTGCCAGCAGCTTGGGCGGCCGGACAGAGGGAAACACCATATATTTT CASSLGGRTEGNTIYF
TRBJ1-3 - TRBV11-2 - TGTGCCAGCAGCTTAGGGAGCTCTGGAAACACCATATATTTT CASSLGSSGNTIYF
TRBJ1-4 - TRBV10-3 TRBD1 TGTGCCATCAGCGAGGACAGGGTGATTAATGAAAAACTGTTTTTT CAISEDRVINEKLFF
TRBJ2-6 - TRBV19 TRBD1 TGTGCCAGTAGCCCAGGGGGACAGGCCTCCAACGTCCTGACTTTC CASSPGGQASNVLTF
TRBJ2-1 - TRBV30 TRBD2 TGTGCCTGGAGTAAGCTAGCGGGGGGGCAAAATGAGCAGTTCTTC CAWSKLAGGQNEQFF
TRBJ1-1 - TRBV27 - TGTGCCAGCAGTTTCGGAGGGCTGAACACTGAAGCTTTCTTT CASSFGGLNTEAFF
TRBJ1-2 - TRBV7-9 - TGTGCCAGCAGCTTAGCGCAGGCAGCCTATGGCTACACCTTC CASSLAQAAYGYTF
TRBJ2-2 - TRBV29-1 TRBD2 TGCAGCGTTGTCGGGGGGGCGACCGGGGAGCTGTTTTTT CSVVGGATGELFF
TRBJ1-2 - TRBV19 - TGTGCCAGTAGTACGCTCCAGGGAAACTATGGCTACACCTTC CASSTLQGNYGYTF
TRBJ1-1 - TRBV10-3 TRBD1 TGTGCCATCAGTCCGACAGGGCTGAACACTGAAGCTTTCTTT CAISPTGLNTEAFF
TRBJ1-1 - TRBV7-2 TRBD1 TGTGCCAGCACCCGGCAGGGGGTGACTGAAGCTTTCTTT CASTRQGVTEAFF
TRBJ1-1 - TRBV5-6 - TGTGCCAGCAGCCTCGGACAGTACCTCATGAACACTGAAGCTTTCTTT CASSLGQYLMNTEAFF
TRBJ1-1 once TRBV6-6 - TGTGCCAGCAGCCCGGCCCCAGGGAACACTGAAGCTTTCTTT CASSPAPGNTEAFF
TRBJ1-1 once TRBV14 - TGTGCCAGCAGCTCCTACTTAACCTCGAACACTGAAGCTTTCTTT CASSSYLTSNTEAFF
TRBJ2-7 - TRBV27 TRBD1 TGTGCCAGCAGTATACAGGGGAATTTCGGGTACGAGCAGTACTTC CASSIQGNFGYEQYF
TRBJ2-2 - TRBV9 - TGTGCCAGCAGCGTCCGGGACTCGCAAGCAGTCGGGGAGCTGTTTTTT CASSVRDSQAVGELFF
TRBJ2-1 - TRBV20-1 TRBD2 TGCAGTGCTAGTAGCGGGGGTAGCTCCTACAATGAGCAGTTCTTC CSASSGGSSYNEQFF
TRBJ1-1 - TRBV13 - TGTGCCAGCAGCTTTATACGGGAGAACACTGAAGCTTTCTTT CASSFIRENTEAFF
TRBJ2-3 - TRBV5-5 TRBD1 TGTGCCAGCAGCATGGGACAGCCTAGCACAGATACGCAGTATTTT CASSMGQPSTDTQYF
TRBJ1-2 - TRBV20-1 - TGCAGTGCTGTCACAGACTATGGCTACACCTTC CSAVTDYGYTF
TRBJ1-6 - TRBV7-5 - TGTGTCAGAAGCTTCCGGCCAGGGAATAATTCACCCCTCCACTTT CVRSFRPGNNSPLHF
TRBJ2-7 - TRBV27 TRBD2 TGTGCCAGCAGTTTATGGGGGGGGAAGCAGTACTTC CASSLWGGKQYF
TRBJ1-1 - TRBV7-2 - TGTGCCAGCAGCTTAGGACAGCTCGAAGCTTTCTTT CASSLGQLEAFF
TRBJ2-5 - TRBV18 - TGTGCCAGCTCGCGGACAGTCCAAGAGACCCAGTACTTC CASSRTVQETQYF
TRBJ2-3 few TRBV13 TRBD2 TGTGCCAGCAGCCCCGGACTAGCGGATACGCCAGATACGCAGTATTTT CASSPGLADTPDTQYF
TRBJ2-6 - TRBV19 - TGTGCCAGCCGACAATCTGGGGCCAACGTCCTGACTTTC CASRQSGANVLTF
TRBJ1-5 few TRBV6-5 TRBD1 TGTGCCAGCAGTCGACAGGGTGGCAATCAGCCCCAGCATTTT CASSRQGGNQPQHF
TRBJ1-2 - TRBV7-3 - TGTGCCAGCAGCTTAAGCCCGGGACATCTTAACTATGGCTACACCTTC CASSLSPGHLNYGYTF
TRBJ2-5 - TRBV7-6 - TGTGCCAGCAGCTCACAAGAGACCCAGTACTTC CASSSQETQYF
TRBJ1-2 - TRBV7-8 - TGTGCCAGCAGCTTAGCTGACGGGAACTATGGCTACACCTTC CASSLADGNYGYTF